The rows below give T cell receptor beta chains drawn from one sample of a study of blood T cell repertoires in COVID-19. Data came from immunoSEQ multiplex PCR; TCRdb stores just in-frame clones and leaves some out. The sample has tens of thousands of clones; around 87% are singletons. Sequenced sample: peripheral blood. These receptors were obtained from a human donor in a cohort sampled during active COVID-19. The donor label of this sample is uncertain. The CDR3 runs from the conserved cysteine through the conserved F or W. The D gene is left open where the match is weak. Clone size appears in some rows only: once, few, many, or a class for an expanded clone.

V gene	clone size	D gene	J gene	CDR3 protein	CDR3 DNA
TRBV14	few	.	TRBJ1-1	CASSQDFRASEAFF	TGTGCCAGCAGCCAAGATTTCAGGGCCTCTGAAGCTTTCTTT
TRBV6-2/TRBV6-3	.	TRBD2	TRBJ2-5	CASSYLLGTSGTQETQYF	TGTGCCAGCAGTTACCTCCTTGGGACTAGCGGGACCCAAGAGACCCAGTACTTC
TRBV27	few	.	TRBJ2-2	CASSLSRNTGELFF	TGTGCCAGCAGTTTGAGTCGGAACACCGGGGAGCTGTTTTTT
TRBV11-3	.	.	TRBJ2-1	CASGGASSYNEQFF	TGTGCCAGCGGGGGGGCGAGCTCCTACAATGAGCAGTTCTTC
TRBV5-6	.	.	TRBJ2-3	CASSSGHPSTDTQYF	TGTGCCAGCAGCTCGGGACATCCTAGTACAGATACGCAGTATTTT
TRBV19	.	TRBD1	TRBJ2-3	CASTKRDRGTDTQYF	TGTGCCAGTACCAAAAGGGACAGGGGGACAGATACGCAGTATTTT
TRBV27	.	TRBD1	TRBJ2-3	CASSSDRGLTTSTDTQYF	TGTGCCAGCAGTTCAGACAGGGGGCTTACCACTAGCACAGATACGCAGTATTTT
TRBV5-1	once	TRBD1	TRBJ1-1	CASSFNRGKTEAFF	TGCGCCAGCAGCTTCAACAGGGGCAAGACTGAAGCTTTCTTT
TRBV27	.	.	TRBJ2-3	CASSFLPPDTQYF	TGTGCCAGCAGTTTTCTACCCCCAGATACGCAGTATTTT
TRBV28	few	.	TRBJ1-3	CASHYGAGGSGNTIYF	TGTGCCAGCCATTATGGGGCCGGGGGCTCTGGAAACACCATATATTTT
TRBV30	few	TRBD2	TRBJ2-7	CAWSPPTSGRFYEQYF	TGTGCCTGGAGTCCTCCGACTAGCGGGAGGTTCTACGAGCAGTACTTC
TRBV30	.	.	TRBJ1-1	CAWQLEGDTEAFF	TGTGCCTGGCAATTAGAAGGAGACACTGAAGCTTTCTTT
TRBV19	.	TRBD1	TRBJ1-5	CASRPLDREDQPQHF	TGTGCCAGTAGACCCTTGGACAGGGAGGATCAGCCCCAGCATTTT
TRBV19	.	.	TRBJ1-1	CASSIETGKNTEAFF	TGTGCCAGTAGTATAGAAACAGGGAAGAACACTGAAGCTTTCTTT
TRBV11-2	.	.	TRBJ2-1	CASSLGAGARSYNEQFF	TGTGCCAGCAGCTTGGGGGCAGGGGCTAGATCCTACAATGAGCAGTTCTTC
TRBV28	few	.	TRBJ1-6	CASSYDPTTGLNYNSPLHF	TGTGCCAGCAGCTATGACCCCACGACAGGCCTAAACTATAATTCACCCCTCCACTTT
TRBV10-3	few	.	TRBJ1-3	CAISRGAGNTIYF	TGTGCCATCTCAAGAGGAGCTGGAAACACCATATATTTT
TRBV5-1	.	.	TRBJ1-2	CASSFDSYGYTF	TGCGCCAGCAGCTTCGACAGCTATGGCTACACCTTC
TRBV6-5	.	TRBD1	TRBJ1-2	CASSETGGYGYTF	TGTGCCAGCAGCGAGACAGGGGGCTATGGCTACACCTTC
TRBV11-3	.	TRBD1	TRBJ2-7	CASMPSTGSYEQYF	TGTGCCAGCATGCCCTCGACAGGGTCCTACGAGCAGTACTTC
TRBV5-4	.	.	TRBJ2-1	CASSLEESSYNEQFF	TGTGCCAGCAGCTTGGAGGAGAGCTCCTACAATGAGCAGTTCTTC
TRBV2	.	TRBD2	TRBJ2-1	CASSLAGGYNEQFF	TGTGCCAGCAGTTTAGCGGGAGGCTACAATGAGCAGTTCTTC
TRBV29-1	once	TRBD1	TRBJ2-3	CSVEADRVTRPDTQYF	TGCAGCGTTGAAGCGGACAGGGTGACAAGACCAGATACGCAGTATTTT
TRBV18	.	.	TRBJ1-1	CASSQGSYTEAFF	TGTGCCAGCTCACAGGGGTCGTACACTGAAGCTTTCTTT
TRBV2	once	.	TRBJ1-6	CAITAGQSNSPLHF	TGTGCCATCACCGCGGGGCAGTCTAATTCACCCCTCCACTTT
TRBV19	.	TRBD1	TRBJ1-5	CASSPPGTVNQPQHF	TGTGCCAGTAGTCCCCCTGGGACAGTTAATCAGCCCCAGCATTTT
TRBV11-3	.	.	TRBJ2-5	CASSLAGQDQETQYF	TGTGCCAGCAGCTTAGCGGGACAAGATCAAGAGACCCAGTACTTC
TRBV18	.	TRBD1	TRBJ2-2	CASSPDRTGLTGELFF	TGTGCCAGCTCACCCGATCGGACAGGGCTCACCGGGGAGCTGTTTTTT
TRBV3-1/TRBV3-2	.	TRBD2	TRBJ2-1	CASSPLGLAGVVEQFF	TGTGCCAGCAGCCCCCTGGGGCTAGCGGGAGTTGTTGAGCAGTTCTTC
TRBV19	.	TRBD2	TRBJ2-4	CASKRTSGRAEDIQYF	TGTGCCAGTAAGCGGACTAGCGGGAGGGCCGAGGACATTCAGTACTTC
TRBV19	.	TRBD1	TRBJ1-5	CASSIDRGVQPQHF	TGTGCCAGTAGTATCGACAGGGGGGTTCAGCCCCAGCATTTT
TRBV11-2	.	.	TRBJ2-1	CASSSNLGSSYNEQFF	TGTGCCAGCAGCTCCAATTTGGGGAGCTCCTACAATGAGCAGTTCTTC
TRBV18	.	.	TRBJ2-7	CASSPTSDSTYEQYF	TGTGCCAGCTCCCCTACTTCTGACTCAACCTACGAGCAGTACTTC
TRBV24-1	.	TRBD1	TRBJ2-5	CATSRTGRETQYF	TGTGCCACCAGCCGGACAGGACGGGAGACCCAGTACTTC
TRBV9	.	TRBD2	TRBJ2-3	CASSGGWREGADTQYF	TGTGCCAGCAGCGGGGGCTGGCGGGAGGGCGCAGATACGCAGTATTTT
TRBV7-8	.	.	TRBJ2-3	CASSLFADTTDTQYF	TGTGCCAGCAGCTTGTTTGCGGACACCACAGATACGCAGTATTTT
TRBV5-1	once	.	TRBJ1-4	CASSLTANYLTEATNEKLFF	TGCGCCAGCAGCTTGACAGCAAATTACCTCACCGAAGCAACTAATGAAAAACTGTTTTTT
TRBV6-5	.	TRBD1	TRBJ1-5	CASNHRDSYQPQHF	TGTGCCAGCAACCACCGGGACAGCTATCAGCCCCAGCATTTT
TRBV10-3	.	TRBD2	TRBJ2-1	CAIRTGTSGPNEQFF	TGTGCCATCAGGACCGGGACTAGCGGGCCAAATGAGCAGTTCTTC
TRBV28	.	TRBD1	TRBJ1-2	CASSSYRGSNYGYTF	TGTGCCAGCAGTTCCTACAGGGGTTCTAACTATGGCTACACCTTC
TRBV10-1	.	TRBD2	TRBJ2-1	CASSAPGLAGGDSYNEQFF	TGCGCCAGCAGTGCACCGGGACTAGCGGGAGGGGACTCCTACAATGAGCAGTTCTTC
TRBV28	.	.	TRBJ2-7	CASSLITSPNEQYF	TGTGCCAGCAGTTTAATAACAAGTCCCAACGAGCAGTACTTC
TRBV18	.	.	TRBJ1-2	CASSPPSVLNYGYTF	TGTGCCAGCTCACCTCCCTCGGTACTTAACTATGGCTACACCTTC